The T cell receptor beta chain described here comes from a study of OX40 agonist ivuxolimab in advanced cancers. With respect to the entire study: The costimulatory receptor OX40 (CD134) was targeted by ivuxolimab, a fully human IgG2 agonistic monoclonal antibody. Intravenous ivuxolimab was administered to patients every 2 weeks at six dose levels: 0.01, 0.1, 0.3, 1.5, 3 and 10 mg/kg. Among the roughly 52 dose-escalation patients, around 19 had hepatocellular carcinoma, approximately 15 melanoma, 9 renal cell carcinoma and 9 head and neck cancer. In the dose-escalation cohort, 82.7% of patients were male, and the mean age was approximately 60 years, with a range of 23 to 79. Prior anti-PD-1, anti-PD-L1 or anti-CTLA-4 therapy was permitted, and checkpoint inhibitors had been received by 40% to 50% of dose-escalation patients. Three dose-escalation patients achieved partial responses, one with hepatocellular carcinoma and two with cutaneous melanoma. The purpose of peripheral TCRbeta sequencing was to test whether ivuxolimab changed TCR sequence diversity and led to clonal T-cell expansion. The monotherapy dose-escalation portion (N = 52 patients) of the phase I ivuxolimab trial is reported in the paper. Results and caveats for the whole study, not just this receptor: Clonal expansion of both CD4+ and CD8+ blood T cells was observed from baseline to week 6 at doses 0.1 to 3.0 mg/kg. The antigen specificity of the peripheral T cells that underwent clonal expansion was not determined. In partial responders in the 0.1-3.0 mg/kg groups, normalized peripheral clonal expansion was found to be among the lowest, especially among CD8+ T cells. Low levels of normalized T-cell clonal expansion were also seen in some patients who did not respond. After ivuxolimab, expanded clones were on average more numerous among CD8+ T cells than among CD4+ T cells.

Genomic DNA was isolated from the sorted cells so that the TCRbeta CDR3 region could be sequenced. TCRbeta CDR3 regions were sequenced using the immunoSEQ Assay. TCRdb carries this immuneACCESS record with in-frame sequences only. Its versions omit some clonotypes, under half of them owing to an unresolved V gene in the studies checked, with the rest unexplained. For this sample the table gives roughly 50,000 clones, of which around nine tenths were detected only once. The ten most abundant clones make up about a tenth of the sample. Patients with a history of autoimmune disease or receiving systemic immunosuppression were excluded from the trial. Peripheral blood for TCR sequencing was collected from all dose cohorts at baseline, on cycle 4 day 1, and on cycle 7 day 1. The samples were drawn from a first-in-human, open-label, multicenter phase I dose-escalation trial of ivuxolimab. Adults with locally advanced or metastatic melanoma, renal cell carcinoma, hepatocellular carcinoma or head and neck squamous cell carcinoma were enrolled in the trial. CD4+ and CD8+ T cells were sorted separately from peripheral blood before TCR sequencing.

This clone was observed once. This receptor's antigen is unknown. One base away there is no much larger clone; base qualities are not given. This receptor was taken from an adult with an advanced solid tumor such as melanoma, head and neck, liver or kidney cancer. The source was CD4+ or CD8+ T cells sorted from blood, collected in a trial of the OX40 agonist ivuxolimab.

The encoded CDR3 is CASSTGQGGGNTIYF. In nucleotide form, the sequence is TGTGCCAGCAGTACGGGACAGGGAGGCGGAAACACCATATATTTT. The chain employs TRBV6-8 and TRBJ1-3; 9 bases in between match TRBD1. The germline V gene encodes CDR1 MNHGY and CDR2 SAAAGT. Ends trimmed: V by 5 bases, J by 4 bases; bases unmatched to a gene: 6. Including the terminal cysteine and phenylalanine, the CDR3 comprises 15 residues. The entry retains the CDR3 DNA only, 45 bases that are in frame from base 1.